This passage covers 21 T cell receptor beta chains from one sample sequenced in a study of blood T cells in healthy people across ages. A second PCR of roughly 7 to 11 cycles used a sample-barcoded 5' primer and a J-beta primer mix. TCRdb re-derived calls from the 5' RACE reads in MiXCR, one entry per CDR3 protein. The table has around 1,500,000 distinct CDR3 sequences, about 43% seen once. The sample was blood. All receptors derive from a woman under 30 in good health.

CDR3 loop: CASRYAMGLAGGGNEQFF. The CDR3 DNA reads TGTGCCAGCAGATATGCCATGGGACTAGCGGGAGGGGGGAATGAGCAGTTCTTC. This chain uses TRBV6-5 with TRBJ2-1; 16 bases match TRBD2. The CDR3 covers 18 residues. Germline lookup yields CDR1 MNHEY and CDR2 SVGAGI. V was pared by 6 bases and J by 7 bases, with 12 bases of the junction left unmatched.

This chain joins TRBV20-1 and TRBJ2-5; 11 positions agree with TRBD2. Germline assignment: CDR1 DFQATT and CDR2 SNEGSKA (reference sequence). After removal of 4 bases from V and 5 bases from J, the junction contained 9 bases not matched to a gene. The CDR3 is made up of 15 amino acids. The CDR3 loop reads CSATSDSGGAETQYF. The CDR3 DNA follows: TGCAGTGCTACCTCGGATAGCGGGGGGGCGGAGACCCAGTACTTC.

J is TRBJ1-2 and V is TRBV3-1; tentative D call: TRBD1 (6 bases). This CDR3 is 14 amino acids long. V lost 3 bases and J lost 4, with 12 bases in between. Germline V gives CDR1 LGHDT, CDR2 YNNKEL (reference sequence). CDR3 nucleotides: TGTGCCAGCAGCCACTCAGGGGTAGGCTATGGCTACACCTTC. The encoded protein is CASSHSGVGYGYTF.

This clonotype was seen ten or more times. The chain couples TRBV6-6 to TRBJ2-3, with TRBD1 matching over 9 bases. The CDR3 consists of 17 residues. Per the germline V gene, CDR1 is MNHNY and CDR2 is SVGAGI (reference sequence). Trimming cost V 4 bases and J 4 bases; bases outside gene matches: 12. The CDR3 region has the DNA TGTGCCAGCAGTTCAACCGGGACAGGGATGGGCGCAGATACGCAGTATTTT. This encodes CASSSTGTGMGADTQYF.

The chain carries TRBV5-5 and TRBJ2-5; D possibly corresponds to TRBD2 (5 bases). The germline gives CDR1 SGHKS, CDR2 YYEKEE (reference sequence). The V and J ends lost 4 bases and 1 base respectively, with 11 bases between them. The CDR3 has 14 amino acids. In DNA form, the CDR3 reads TGTGCCAGCAGCCCGGGGTGGATCCAAGAGACCCAGTACTTC. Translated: CASSPGWIQETQYF.

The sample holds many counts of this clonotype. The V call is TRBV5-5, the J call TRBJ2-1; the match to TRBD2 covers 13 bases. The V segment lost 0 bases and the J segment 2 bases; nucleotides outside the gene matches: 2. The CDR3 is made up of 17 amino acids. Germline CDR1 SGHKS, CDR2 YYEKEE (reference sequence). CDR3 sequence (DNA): TGTGCCAGCAGCTTGGGCGGGACTAGCGGGACCTACAATGAGCAGTTCTTC. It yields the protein CASSLGGTSGTYNEQFF.

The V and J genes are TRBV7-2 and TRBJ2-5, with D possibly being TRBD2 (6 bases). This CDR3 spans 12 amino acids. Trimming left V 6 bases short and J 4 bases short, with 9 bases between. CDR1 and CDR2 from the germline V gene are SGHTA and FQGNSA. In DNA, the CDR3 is TGTGCCAGCAGGGAAGCGGGAGAGACCCAGTACTTC. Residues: CASREAGETQYF.

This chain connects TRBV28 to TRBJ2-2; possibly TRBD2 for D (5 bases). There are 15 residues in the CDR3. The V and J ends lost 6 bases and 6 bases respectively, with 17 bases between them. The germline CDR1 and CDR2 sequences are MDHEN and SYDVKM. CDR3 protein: CASSLAADPPGELFF. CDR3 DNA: TGTGCCAGCAGCCTGGCAGCGGATCCTCCCGGGGAGCTGTTTTTT.

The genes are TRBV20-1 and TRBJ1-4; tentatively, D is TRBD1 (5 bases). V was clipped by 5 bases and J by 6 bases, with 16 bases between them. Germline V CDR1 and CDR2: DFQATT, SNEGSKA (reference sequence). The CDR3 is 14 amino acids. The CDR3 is CSAYRDPQDEKLFF. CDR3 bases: TGCAGTGCTTACCGGGACCCGCAGGATGAAAAACTGTTTTTT.

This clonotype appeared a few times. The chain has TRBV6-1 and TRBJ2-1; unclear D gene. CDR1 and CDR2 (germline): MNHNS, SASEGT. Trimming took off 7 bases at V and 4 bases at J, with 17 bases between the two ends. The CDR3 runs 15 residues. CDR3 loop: CASNPEPLSYNEQFF. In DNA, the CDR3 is TGTGCCAGCAACCCAGAACCCCTCAGTTACAATGAGCAGTTCTTC.

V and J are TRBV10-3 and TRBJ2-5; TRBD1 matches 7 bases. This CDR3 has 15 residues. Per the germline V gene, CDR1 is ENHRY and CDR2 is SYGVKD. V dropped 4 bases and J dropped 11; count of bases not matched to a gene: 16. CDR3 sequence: CAISAGPQGVDEQYF. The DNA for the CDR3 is TGTGCCATCAGTGCAGGGCCTCAGGGGGTGGATGAGCAGTACTTC.

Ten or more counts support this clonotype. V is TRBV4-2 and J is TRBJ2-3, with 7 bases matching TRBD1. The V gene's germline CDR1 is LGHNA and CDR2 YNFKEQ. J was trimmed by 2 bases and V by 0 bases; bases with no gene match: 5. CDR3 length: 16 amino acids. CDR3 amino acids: CASSQDSGGATDTQYF. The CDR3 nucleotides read TGTGCCAGCAGCCAAGATTCAGGGGGAGCCACAGATACGCAGTATTTT.

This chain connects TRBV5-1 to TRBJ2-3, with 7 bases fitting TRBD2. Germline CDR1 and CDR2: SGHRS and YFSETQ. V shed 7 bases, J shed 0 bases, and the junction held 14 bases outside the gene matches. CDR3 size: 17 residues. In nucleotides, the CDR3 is TGCGCCAGCGGCTCTAAGGGAGCGGGGCTTAGCACAGATACGCAGTATTTT. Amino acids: CASGSKGAGLSTDTQYF.

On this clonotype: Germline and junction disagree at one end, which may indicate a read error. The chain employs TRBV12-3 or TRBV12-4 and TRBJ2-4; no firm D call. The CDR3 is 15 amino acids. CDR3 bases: TGTGCCAACAGTTTTGCCAGTCTAGCCAAAAACATTCAGTACTTC. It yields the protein CANSFASLAKNIQYF.

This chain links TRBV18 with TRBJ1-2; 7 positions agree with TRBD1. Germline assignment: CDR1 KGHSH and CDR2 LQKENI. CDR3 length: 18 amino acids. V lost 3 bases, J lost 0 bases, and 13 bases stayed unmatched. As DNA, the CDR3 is TGTGCCAGCTCACCCGACCCGGGACAGATAATACCTAACTATGGCTACACCTTC. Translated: CASSPDPGQIIPNYGYTF.

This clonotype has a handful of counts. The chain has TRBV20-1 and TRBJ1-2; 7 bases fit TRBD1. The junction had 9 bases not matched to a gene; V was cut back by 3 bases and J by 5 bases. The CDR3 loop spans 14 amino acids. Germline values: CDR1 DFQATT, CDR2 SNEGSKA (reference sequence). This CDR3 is CSARSGTVQYGYTF. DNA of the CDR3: TGCAGTGCTAGGTCGGGGACAGTACAATATGGCTACACCTTC.

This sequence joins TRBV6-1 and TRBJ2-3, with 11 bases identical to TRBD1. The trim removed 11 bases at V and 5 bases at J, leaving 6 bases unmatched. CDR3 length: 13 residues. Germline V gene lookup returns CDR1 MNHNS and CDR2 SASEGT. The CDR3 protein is CAADRGLVDTQYF. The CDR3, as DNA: TGTGCCGCGGACAGGGGGCTAGTAGATACGCAGTATTTT.

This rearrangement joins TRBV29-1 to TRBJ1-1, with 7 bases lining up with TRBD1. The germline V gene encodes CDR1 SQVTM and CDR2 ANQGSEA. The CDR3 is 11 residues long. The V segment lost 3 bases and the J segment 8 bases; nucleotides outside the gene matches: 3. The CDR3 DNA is TGCAGCGTTGACCTGGACAGGGAAGCTTTCTTT. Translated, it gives CSVDLDREAFF.

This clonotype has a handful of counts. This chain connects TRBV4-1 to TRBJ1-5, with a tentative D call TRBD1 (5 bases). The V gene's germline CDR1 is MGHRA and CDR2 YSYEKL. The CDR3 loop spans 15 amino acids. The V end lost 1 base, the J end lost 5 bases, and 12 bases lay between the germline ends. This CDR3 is CASSQATGVDQPQHF. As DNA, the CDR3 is TGCGCCAGCAGCCAAGCTACAGGAGTAGATCAGCCCCAGCATTTT.

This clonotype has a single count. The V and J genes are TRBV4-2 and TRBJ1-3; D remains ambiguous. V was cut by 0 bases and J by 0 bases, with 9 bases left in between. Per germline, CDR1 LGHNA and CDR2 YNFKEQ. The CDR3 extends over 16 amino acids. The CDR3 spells CASSQERMISGNTIYF. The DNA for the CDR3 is TGTGCCAGCAGCCAAGAGAGGATGATCTCTGGAAACACCATATATTTT.

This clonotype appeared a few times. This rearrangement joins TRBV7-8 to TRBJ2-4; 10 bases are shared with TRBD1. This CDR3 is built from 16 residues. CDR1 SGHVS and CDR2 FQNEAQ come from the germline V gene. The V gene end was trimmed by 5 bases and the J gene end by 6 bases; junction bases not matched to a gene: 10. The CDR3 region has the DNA TGTGCCAGCAGCCCCCGGACAGGGGGTATGGGAAACATTCAGTACTTC. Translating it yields CASSPRTGGMGNIQYF.